One T cell receptor beta chain is described in this entry. This specimen belongs to a study of human versus mouse CDR3 diversity and MHC coevolution. Study background: Between roughly 0.6 x 10^7 and 1.8 x 10^7 valid reads came from each sample.

Cells were CD45RO-negative CD62L-positive naive CD4 T cells sorted from PBMCs. This CDR3 is 14 amino acids long. V was clipped by 6 bases and J by 4 bases, with 15 bases between them. CDR1 and CDR2 (germline): MNHEY, SVGAGI. Here immunoSEQ multiplex PCR was the method, and the copy in TCRdb shows in-frame clones only, minus some. The sample consists of tens of thousands of clones, 85% to 95% of them appearing once. The sequenced sample consisted of naive CD4+ T cells from blood. As for subset: CD45RO-negative CD62L-positive naive CD4 T cells. The clonotype comes from a person aged 55 to 70 in good health. The chain couples TRBV6-5 to TRBJ1-2; TRBD1 is a possible D gene (5 bases). CDR3 nucleotides: TGTGCCAGCAGACCCCGGCAGGGTTCCTATGGCTACACCTTC. It specifies CASRPRQGSYGYTF.